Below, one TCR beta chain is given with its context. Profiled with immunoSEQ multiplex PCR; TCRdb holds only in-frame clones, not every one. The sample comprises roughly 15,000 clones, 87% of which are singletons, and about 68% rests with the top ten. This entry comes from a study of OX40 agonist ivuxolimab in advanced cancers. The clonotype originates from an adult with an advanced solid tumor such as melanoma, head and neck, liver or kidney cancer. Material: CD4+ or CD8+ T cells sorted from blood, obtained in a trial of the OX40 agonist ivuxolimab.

CDR3 in amino acids: CASSSAGAYEQYF. In DNA form, the CDR3 reads TGCGCCAGCAGCTCTGCAGGGGCCTACGAGCAGTACTTC. This sequence joins TRBV5-1 and TRBJ2-7; tentative D call: TRBD1 (6 bases). Per germline, CDR1 SGHRS and CDR2 YFSETQ. V lost 3 bases and J 2 bases, leaving 9 bases between the germline ends. There are 13 residues in the CDR3.